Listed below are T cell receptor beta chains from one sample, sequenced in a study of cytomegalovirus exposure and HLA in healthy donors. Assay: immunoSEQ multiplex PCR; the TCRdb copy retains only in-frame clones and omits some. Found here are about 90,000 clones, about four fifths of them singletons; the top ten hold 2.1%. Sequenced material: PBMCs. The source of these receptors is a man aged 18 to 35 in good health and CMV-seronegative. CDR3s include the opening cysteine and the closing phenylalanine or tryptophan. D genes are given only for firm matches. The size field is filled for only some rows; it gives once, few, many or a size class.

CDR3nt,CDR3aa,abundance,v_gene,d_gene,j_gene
TGTGCCAGCGGGGGGAATCAGCCCCAGCATTTT,CASGGNQPQHF,-,TRBV7-9,-,TRBJ1-5
TGTGCCAGCAGTTTAATTGTGTGGGGGACAGGGGCCGGAGTAGGCTACACCTTC,CASSLIVWGTGAGVGYTF,-,TRBV28,TRBD1,TRBJ1-2
TGTGCCAGCAGTTTGGGAGTACAGGGGGCGAGGGGCTACACCTTC,CASSLGVQGARGYTF,-,TRBV28,TRBD1,TRBJ1-2
TGTGCCAGCAGTGAATCAGGGGGTAATGAAAAACTGTTTTTT,CASSESGGNEKLFF,-,TRBV25-1,TRBD1,TRBJ1-4
TGCGCCAGCAGCTGGACTAGCGGGAGGTCAGATACGCAGTATTTT,CASSWTSGRSDTQYF,-,TRBV5-1,TRBD2,TRBJ2-3
TGTGCCAGCAGCCAAGGACTAGCGGGAGTTCAAGGAGATACGCAGTATTTT,CASSQGLAGVQGDTQYF,-,TRBV4-2,TRBD2,TRBJ2-3
TGCGCCAGCAGCCAGGAAAAGGAGGGGTTCGGCACTGAAGCTTTCTTT,CASSQEKEGFGTEAFF,-,TRBV4-1,-,TRBJ1-1
TGCAGCGTTGGGGGGACACAGGGCGCAACCTACGAGCAGTACTTC,CSVGGTQGATYEQYF,-,TRBV29-1,-,TRBJ2-7
TGTGCCAGCAGTGAATGGGGGGAGAGTGAAAAACTGTTTTTT,CASSEWGESEKLFF,-,TRBV6-1,-,TRBJ1-4
TGTGCCAGCAGCTGGGCTAGCGGTGGCACAGATACGCAGTATTTT,CASSWASGGTDTQYF,few,TRBV11-3,TRBD2,TRBJ2-3
TGTGCCAGCAGTGAGTATGGCTATGGCTACACCTTC,CASSEYGYGYTF,-,TRBV28,-,TRBJ1-2
TGTGCCAGCTCACCTGGCTCAGGGGGCCCTCAGCCCCAGCATTTT,CASSPGSGGPQPQHF,-,TRBV18,TRBD1,TRBJ1-5
TGTGCCAGCAGTTTACTGGGACTCTCCTACGAGCAGTACTTC,CASSLLGLSYEQYF,-,TRBV28,-,TRBJ2-7
TGTGCCAGTAGTAACCCTGGGCAGAGCTCCTACGAGCAGTACTTC,CASSNPGQSSYEQYF,-,TRBV19,-,TRBJ2-7